In its sample, the clone carrying this TCR beta chain was seen a few times. Germline V gene data show CDR1 as MNHNS and CDR2 as SASEGT. The CDR3 loop spans 14 amino acids. V shed 6 bases and J shed 1 base, with 10 bases lying between them. This sample is part of a study of cytomegalovirus exposure and HLA in healthy donors. Vbeta (60) and Jbeta (13) primers were used in the PCR. The authors' processing: A later analysis counted 65 million to 80 million unique TCR beta chains, some 12 million shared. The assay was immunoSEQ multiplex PCR, and TCRdb's table has in-frame clones only and misses some. From that table come the V and J calls and clone size; the DNA was used to work out D and trimming. The table lists approximately 170,000 clones, around 79% of them singletons, with 7% to 8.5% in the top ten.

The sequenced sample consisted of PBMCs. The TCR sequence derives from a male donor in good health and CMV-seropositive. The chain combines TRBV6-1 with TRBJ1-5; D unresolved. This CDR3 reads CASSWGGSNQPQHF. The CDR3 DNA reads TGTGCCAGCAGCTGGGGAGGAAGCAATCAGCCCCAGCATTTT.